These 25 T cell receptor beta chains were sequenced from one sample in a study of blood T cell repertoires in COVID-19. Data came from immunoSEQ multiplex PCR; TCRdb stores just in-frame clones and leaves some out. This table has about 250,000 clones, 65% to 90% appearing once. Sequenced: PBMCs or T cells enriched from blood (not recorded which). The receptors come from a man younger than 35 who had recovered from COVID-19.

The rearrangement links TRBV4-2 to TRBJ2-2; maybe TRBD1 (5 bases). V lost 0 bases to trimming and J lost 7 bases, with 15 bases between them. The CDR3 sequence is 16 residues long. Germline assignment: CDR1 LGHNA and CDR2 YNFKEQ. DNA of the CDR3: TGTGCCAGCAGCCAAGATCTGCAGGGTGTGGGCGGGGAGCTGTTTTTT. It specifies CASSQDLQGVGGELFF.

J is TRBJ1-5 and V is TRBV6-5; maybe TRBD1 (6 bases). This CDR3 region has 16 residues. Trimming pared 4 bases from V and 4 bases from J, leaving 17 bases between. Germline V lookup: CDR1 MNHEY, CDR2 SVGAGI. The CDR3 spells CASSLTGFGPNQPQHF. CDR3 DNA: TGTGCCAGCAGTTTGACAGGTTTTGGGCCGAATCAGCCCCAGCATTTT.

This clone was seen only once. V usage is TRBV25-1 and J usage is TRBJ1-1, with unresolved D. Germline V gene sequence: CDR1 MGHDK, CDR2 SYGVNS. V lost 0 bases, J lost 2 bases, and 4 bases lay in between. The CDR3 is made up of 13 amino acids. The CDR3 nucleotides are TGTGCCAGCAGTGAATATCGTAACACTGAAGCTTTCTTT. It translates to CASSEYRNTEAFF.

This chain joins TRBV19 and TRBJ1-1; D gene ambiguous. The V end lost 1 base, the J end lost 6 bases, and 27 bases lay between the germline ends. Germline lookup yields CDR1 LNHDA and CDR2 SQIVND (reference sequence). The CDR3 runs to 19 residues. CDR3 nucleotides: TGTGCCAGTAGTATAGCGAATGGCTTGTTGGAGGGAGGTGGTTCTGAAGCTTTCTTT. It yields the protein CASSIANGLLEGGGSEAFF.

The chain is built from TRBV15 and TRBJ1-1; tentative D call: TRBD1 (6 bases). This CDR3 has 16 residues. The germline gives CDR1 LNHNV, CDR2 YYDKDF (reference sequence). Trimming pared 5 bases from V and 0 bases from J, leaving 16 bases between. The CDR3 loop reads CATSGTYRVLNTEAFF. The DNA of the CDR3 is TGTGCCACCAGCGGTACATACAGGGTCTTGAACACTGAAGCTTTCTTT.

V is TRBV18 and J is TRBJ2-2, with TRBD1 identical over 11 bases. The V gene's germline CDR1 is KGHSH and CDR2 LQKENI. Trimming took 5 bases from V and 4 from J; bases not matched to a gene: 3. The CDR3 extends over 15 amino acids. The CDR3, as DNA: TGTGCCAGCTCAAAAGGGACAGGGGGCACCGGGGAGCTGTTTTTT. It specifies CASSKGTGGTGELFF.

This chain joins TRBV20-1 and TRBJ2-5; D is ambiguous. Germline CDR1 DFQATT, CDR2 SNEGSKA (reference sequence). Deletions cut 7 bases from V and 10 bases from J, with 13 bases between. CDR3 length: 10 residues. CDR3 in DNA: TGCAGTGTCGCTGGCGCGGACCAGTACTTC. This translates into CSVAGADQYF.

The chain links TRBV19 to TRBJ1-2; TRBD1 agrees at 7 bases. CDR1 and CDR2 from the germline V gene are LNHDA and SQIVND (reference sequence). V gave up 3 bases and J gave up 7 bases; unmatched junction bases: 8. The CDR3 length is 14 residues. CDR3 in amino acids: CASSMIDRAGGYTF. DNA of the CDR3: TGTGCCAGTAGTATGATAGACAGGGCGGGTGGCTACACCTTC.

The V and J genes are TRBV9 and TRBJ2-1; D might be TRBD2 (6 bases). Germline assignment: CDR1 SGDLS and CDR2 YYNGEE. V was cut by 2 bases and J by 8 bases, with 17 bases left in between. There are 15 residues in the CDR3. CDR3 coding DNA: TGTGCCAGCAGCGTCCTAGTGGGAGGTCTCGATGAGCAGTTCTTC. This encodes CASSVLVGGLDEQFF.

This rearrangement joins TRBV3-1 (or the pseudogene TRBV3-2) to TRBJ1-2; 7 nucleotides agree with TRBD1. CDR1 and CDR2 from the germline V gene are LGHDT and YNNKEL (reference sequence). The V and J ends lost 5 bases and 6 bases, in that order; junction bases with no gene match: 9. This CDR3 is built from 14 residues. CDR3 protein: CASSGQEGGDGYTF. DNA for the CDR3: TGTGCCAGCAGCGGACAGGAAGGAGGTGATGGCTACACCTTC.

The V gene is TRBV5-1, the J gene TRBJ1-2, with D hard to call. Per the germline V gene, CDR1 is SGHRS and CDR2 is YFSETQ. This CDR3 comprises 16 residues. V dropped 0 bases and J dropped 2 bases, with 14 bases sitting between them. In nucleotides, the CDR3 is TGCGCCAGCAGCTTGGTGAGCTCCGGACTAAACTATGGCTACACCTTC. Its protein product is CASSLVSSGLNYGYTF.

J is TRBJ2-1 and V is TRBV3-1 (or the pseudogene TRBV3-2), with a tentative D call TRBD2 (6 bases). This CDR3 contains 14 residues. Trimming shortened V by 0 bases and J by 11 bases, and 14 bases separated the two germline ends. Germline V gene sequence: CDR1 LGHDT, CDR2 YNNKEL (reference sequence). The DNA of the CDR3 is TGTGCCAGCAGCCAAGAAGGGACGGAGGGACAGCAGTTCTTC. This gives the protein CASSQEGTEGQQFF.

On this clone itself: Different DNA sequences within this sample yield the same CDR3. V usage is TRBV7-9 and J usage is TRBJ1-6; D is perhaps TRBD1 (5 bases). Trimming pared 10 bases from V and 7 bases from J, leaving 26 bases between. This CDR3 is built from 17 residues. Per the germline V gene, CDR1 is SEHNR and CDR2 is FQNEAQ (reference sequence). The CDR3 protein is CATPPHDRGGVNSPLHF. The CDR3, as DNA: TGTGCCACCCCCCCTCACGACCGGGGGGGAGTAAATTCACCCCTCCACTTT.

V usage is TRBV7-6 and J usage is TRBJ2-7, with 12 bases aligning to TRBD1. This CDR3 is 17 amino acids long. V was pared by 5 bases and J by 6 bases, with 14 bases of the junction left unmatched. Germline loops: CDR1 SGHVS, CDR2 FNYEAQ. DNA for the CDR3: TGTGCCAGCAGCGCACAGGAAACCGGGACAGGGGGCTCCGAGCAGTACTTC. Translated, it gives CASSAQETGTGGSEQYF.

The CDR3 DNA follows: TGTGCCAGCAGTGATGGATTATGGACAGGGAACACTGAAGCTTTCTTT. Translation gives CASSDGLWTGNTEAFF. The genes are TRBV6-1 and TRBJ1-1, with 7 bases matching TRBD1. The CDR3 is made up of 16 amino acids. V lost 3 bases, J lost 1 base, and 8 bases stayed unmatched. Germline-derived CDR1 and CDR2 are MNHNS and SASEGT.

This clone occurred once. The chain carries TRBV10-3 and TRBJ2-7; 9 bases are a match to TRBD2. V lost 2 bases, J lost 6 bases, and 5 bases stayed unmatched. There are 14 residues in the CDR3. CDR1 and CDR2 (germline): ENHRY, SYGVKD. The CDR3 is CAISELAGSLEQYF. CDR3 DNA sequence: TGTGCCATCAGTGAGCTAGCGGGAAGTCTCGAGCAGTACTTC.

The chain links TRBV7-9 to TRBJ1-2; 7 bases are a match to TRBD1. The CDR3 loop spans 14 amino acids. Germline values: CDR1 SEHNR, CDR2 FQNEAQ (reference sequence). V lost 5 bases and J lost 3; bases outside the gene matches: 6. CDR3 sequence (DNA): TGTGCCAGCAGCCATGGACAGGACCACTATGGCTACACCTTC. Translated: CASSHGQDHYGYTF.

This sequence joins TRBV6-5 and TRBJ1-5; D is unclear. Looked up from germline, CDR1 is MNHEY and CDR2 is SVGAGI. The CDR3 contains 14 residues. The ends were cut back, 7 bases at V and 0 bases at J, with 10 bases in the middle. The CDR3 DNA sequence: TGTGCCAGCACCTCAACTAATAGCAATCAGCCCCAGCATTTT. It yields the protein CASTSTNSNQPQHF.

This clone has just one count. The chain joins TRBV27 to TRBJ1-1; 10 bases agree with TRBD1. In germline, CDR1 is MNHEY, CDR2 SMNVEV (reference sequence). The J segment lost 7 bases and the V segment lost 6 bases, leaving 14 bases of the junction unmatched. This CDR3 region has 16 residues. CDR3 residues: CASRNHRDRGSVEAFF. As DNA, the CDR3 is TGTGCCAGCAGAAATCACCGGGACAGGGGTTCGGTTGAAGCTTTCTTT.

The chain links TRBV12-3 or TRBV12-4 to TRBJ1-1; D possibly corresponds to TRBD1 (5 bases). With 3 bases removed from V and 5 bases from J, the gap between germline ends came to 10 bases. The CDR3 has 13 amino acids. This chain's CDR3 is CASSFSQGTEAFF. The CDR3 nucleotides are TGTGCCAGCAGTTTCTCTCAGGGTACTGAAGCTTTCTTT.

V and J are TRBV23-1 and TRBJ2-2, with D maybe TRBD2 (6 bases). TRBV23-1 is reported as an ORF; its role is uncertain. The CDR3 is made up of 15 amino acids. Trimming took 4 bases from V and 5 from J, leaving 14 bases between them. The CDR3 DNA sequence: TGCGCCAGCAGTCCATTGGGTGGGGGGACCGGGGAGCTGTTTTTT. Translated: CASSPLGGGTGELFF.

V gene TRBV9 combines with J gene TRBJ2-3; TRBD2 matches at 13 bases. Per germline, CDR1 SGDLS and CDR2 YYNGEE. The CDR3 contains 16 residues. Losses at the gene ends were 5 bases for V and 2 bases for J; bases not matched to a gene: 5. The CDR3 region is CASSIGTSGVTDTQYF. The CDR3 nucleotides are TGTGCCAGCAGTATAGGGACTAGCGGGGTCACAGATACGCAGTATTTT.

The table lists this clone with a count of one. The CDR3 region has the DNA TGTGCCAGTAGTATAGATGAGCTCGGTGGCTACACCTTC. As protein: CASSIDELGGYTF. The rearrangement links TRBV19 to TRBJ1-2; D is unresolved. Germline-derived CDR1 and CDR2 are LNHDA and SQIVND (reference sequence). The CDR3 extends over 13 amino acids. Trimming took 0 bases from V and 7 from J, leaving 9 bases between them. The full variable domain, completed using reference TRBV19 and TRBJ1-2, is DGGITQSPKYLFRKEGQNVTLSCEQNLNHDAMYWYRQDPGQGLRLIYYSQIVNDFQKGDIAEGYSVSREKKESFPLTVTSAQKNPTAFYLCASSIDELGGYTFGSGTRLTVV.

By its share, this clone is medium-sized (0.01 to 0.1%). This rearrangement joins TRBV28 to TRBJ2-3; D may be TRBD1 (6 bases). V was cut by 2 bases and J by 0 bases, with 9 bases left in between. CDR1 and CDR2 (germline): MDHEN, SYDVKM. The CDR3 contains 15 residues. The CDR3 region is CASSLPQGSTDTQYF. In DNA form, the CDR3 reads TGTGCCAGCAGTTTACCACAGGGTAGCACAGATACGCAGTATTTT.

This chain connects TRBV19 to TRBJ1-5, with 7 bases fitting TRBD1. The CDR3 consists of 14 residues. Trimming at V came to 6 bases and at J to 2 bases, leaving 4 bases not matched to a gene. Germline-derived CDR1 and CDR2 are LNHDA and SQIVND (reference sequence). In DNA, the CDR3 is TGTGCCAGTAGCAACGGACAGGGCAATCAGCCCCAGCATTTT. Its protein product is CASSNGQGNQPQHF.